Sequencing of this T cell receptor (beta chain) was carried out in a study of blood T cell repertoires in COVID-19. Study-level background: Nucleic acid was either cDNA or gDNA, and it came from T cells, B-cell-depleted T cells, or PBMCs.

The assay was immunoSEQ multiplex PCR, and TCRdb's table has in-frame clones only and misses some. The data contain more than 300,000 clones, 80% to 95% of them singletons. The germline V gene has CDR1 SGHRS and CDR2 YFSETQ. The CDR3 has 15 residues. The junction had 13 bases not matched to a gene; V was cut back by 0 bases and J by 12 bases. Participant ages covered roughly 18 to 89 years across 20 to 25 US areas. Participants had their cohort set by participant-reported clinical history. In the 2 weeks before study entry, exposed participants met a COVID-19 case, which was PCR-confirmed or clinician-diagnosed.

Sequencing input: PBMCs or T cells enriched from blood (not recorded which). The rearrangement links TRBV5-1 to TRBJ2-3; 7 bases map to TRBD2. The TCR originated in a middle-aged woman who had been exposed to COVID-19. The CDR3 spells CASSLASSLSGIQYF. The CDR3 coding sequence is TGCGCCAGCAGCTTGGCATCCAGTCTAAGCGGGATACAGTATTTT.